This T cell receptor beta chain originates from a study of blood T cell repertoires in COVID-19. Concerning this clone: The junction shows a germline mismatch at one end, possibly a read error.

Germline lookup yields CDR1 SGHTA and CDR2 FQGNSA. The CDR3 length is 14 residues. Using immunoSEQ multiplex PCR, the repertoire was profiled, and TCRdb retains in-frame clones only, with some absent. Of around 15,000 clones listed, roughly 87% are singletons. The sequence was collected from a man aged 50 or older with active COVID-19. Source material: peripheral blood. V gene TRBV7-2 combines with J gene TRBJ1-2, with D hard to call. The CDR3 here is CASSLGGPIYGYTF. DNA of the CDR3: TGTGCCAGCAGTTTAGGAGGGCCGATCTATGGCTACACCTTC.